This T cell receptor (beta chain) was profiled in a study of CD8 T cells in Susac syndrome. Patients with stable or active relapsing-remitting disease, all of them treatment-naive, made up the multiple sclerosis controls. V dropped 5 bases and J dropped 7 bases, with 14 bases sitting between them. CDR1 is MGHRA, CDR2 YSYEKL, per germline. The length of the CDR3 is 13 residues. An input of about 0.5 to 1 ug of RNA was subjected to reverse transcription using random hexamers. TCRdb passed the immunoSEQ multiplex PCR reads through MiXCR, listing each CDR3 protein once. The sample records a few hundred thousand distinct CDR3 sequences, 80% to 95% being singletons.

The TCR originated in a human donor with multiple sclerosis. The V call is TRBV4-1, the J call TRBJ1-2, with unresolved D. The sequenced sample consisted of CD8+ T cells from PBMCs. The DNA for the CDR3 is TGCGCCAGCAGCATTGCAGGATCAGGTGGCTACACCTTC. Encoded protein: CASSIAGSGGYTF.